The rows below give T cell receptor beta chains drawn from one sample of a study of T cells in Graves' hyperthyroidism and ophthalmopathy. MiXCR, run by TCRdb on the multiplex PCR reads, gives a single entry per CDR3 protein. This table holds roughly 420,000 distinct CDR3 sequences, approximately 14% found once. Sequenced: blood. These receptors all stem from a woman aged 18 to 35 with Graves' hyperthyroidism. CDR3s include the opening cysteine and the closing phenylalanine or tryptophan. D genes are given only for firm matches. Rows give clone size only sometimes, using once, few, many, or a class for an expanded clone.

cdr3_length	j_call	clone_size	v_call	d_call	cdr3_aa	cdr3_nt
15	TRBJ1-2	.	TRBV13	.	CASSLGAGDVHGYTF	TGTGCCAGCAGCTTAGGGGCAGGGGATGTGCATGGCTACACCTTC
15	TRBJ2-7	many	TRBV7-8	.	CASSLAAGYNFEQYF	TGTGCCAGCAGCTTAGCAGCCGGCTATAACTTCGAGCAGTACTTC
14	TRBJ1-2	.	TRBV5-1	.	CASSPRGDNYGYTF	TGCGCCAGCAGCCCGCGTGGAGATAACTATGGCTACACCTTC
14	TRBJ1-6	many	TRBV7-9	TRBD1	CASSRTGGESPLHF	TGTGCCAGCAGCCGGACAGGGGGGGAATCACCCCTCCACTTT
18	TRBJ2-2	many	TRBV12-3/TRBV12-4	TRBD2	CASSPLPSGSRNTGELFF	TGTGCCAGCAGTCCACTCCCCAGCGGGAGCAGGAACACCGGGGAGCTGTTTTTT
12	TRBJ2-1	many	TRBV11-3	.	CASTGARNEQFF	TGTGCCAGCACAGGGGCGCGGAATGAGCAGTTCTTC
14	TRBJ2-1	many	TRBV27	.	CASRLGLGTNEQFF	TGTGCCAGCAGGCTCGGTTTAGGCACGAATGAGCAGTTCTTC
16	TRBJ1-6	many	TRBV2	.	CASRDLGVLGNSPLHF	TGTGCCAGCAGGGATTTAGGGGTATTGGGTAATTCACCCCTCCACTTT
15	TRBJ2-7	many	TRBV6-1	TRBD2	CASTESSGETYEQYF	TGTGCCAGCACTGAGTCGAGCGGGGAAACCTACGAGCAGTACTTC
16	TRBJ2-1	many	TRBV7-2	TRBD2	CASSPGTSGTRIGQFF	TGTGCCAGCAGCCCCGGGACTAGCGGGACCCGGATAGGGCAGTTCTTC
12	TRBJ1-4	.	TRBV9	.	CASRAGAGKLFF	TGTGCCAGCAGGGCCGGGGCGGGAAAACTGTTTTTT
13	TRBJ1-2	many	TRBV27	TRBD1	CATVGQGAHGYTF	TGTGCCACTGTAGGACAGGGGGCTCATGGCTACACCTTC
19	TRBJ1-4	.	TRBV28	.	CASRPTRLGGYTTNEKLFF	TGTGCCAGCAGGCCCACTCGCCTGGGGGGATACACAACTAATGAAAAACTGTTTTTT
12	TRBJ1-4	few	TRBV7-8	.	CASSLGTEKLFF	TGTGCCAGCAGCCTGGGGACTGAAAAACTGTTTTTT
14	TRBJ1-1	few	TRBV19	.	CTSRLGGTGTEAFF	TGTACCAGTCGCCTGGGGGGGACCGGCACTGAAGCTTTCTTT
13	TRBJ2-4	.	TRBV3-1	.	CASSQNDRDVGYF	TGTGCCAGCAGCCAAAATGACCGGGACGTCGGGTACTTC
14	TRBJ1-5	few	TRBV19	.	CASSIRRSDQPQHF	TGTGCCAGTAGTATACGCAGGTCCGATCAGCCCCAGCATTTT
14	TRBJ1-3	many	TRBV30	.	CAWNIQSSGNTIYF	TGTGCCTGGAACATTCAGAGCTCTGGAAACACCATATATTTT
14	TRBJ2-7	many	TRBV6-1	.	CASKGTQSSYEQYF	TGTGCCAGCAAAGGGACACAGAGCTCCTACGAGCAGTACTTC
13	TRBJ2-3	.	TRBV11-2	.	CASSFAQIDTQYF	TGTGCCAGCAGCTTTGCTCAGATTGATACGCAGTATTTT
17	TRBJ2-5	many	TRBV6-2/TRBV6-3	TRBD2	CASSYTQLAGVPETQYF	TGTGCCAGCAGTTACACCCAACTAGCGGGAGTACCGGAGACCCAGTACTTC
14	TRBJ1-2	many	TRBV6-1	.	CASSAPGLPYGYTF	TGTGCCAGCAGTGCCCCGGGGCTGCCCTATGGCTACACCTTC
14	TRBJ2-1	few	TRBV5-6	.	CASSLDPGSNEQFF	TGTGCCAGCAGCTTGGATCCGGGAAGCAATGAGCAGTTCTTC